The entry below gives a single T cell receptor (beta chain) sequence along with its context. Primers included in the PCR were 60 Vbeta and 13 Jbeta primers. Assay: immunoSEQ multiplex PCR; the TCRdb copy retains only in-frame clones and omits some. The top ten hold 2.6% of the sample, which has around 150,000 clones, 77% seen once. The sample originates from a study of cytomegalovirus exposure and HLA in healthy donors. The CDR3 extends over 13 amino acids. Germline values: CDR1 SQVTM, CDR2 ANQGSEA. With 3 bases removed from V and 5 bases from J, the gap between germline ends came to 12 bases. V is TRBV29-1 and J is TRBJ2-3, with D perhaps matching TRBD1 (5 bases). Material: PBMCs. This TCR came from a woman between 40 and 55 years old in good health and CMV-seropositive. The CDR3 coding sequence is TGCAGCGTTGATAGGGGTCCGGGAGATACGCAGTATTTT. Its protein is CSVDRGPGDTQYF.